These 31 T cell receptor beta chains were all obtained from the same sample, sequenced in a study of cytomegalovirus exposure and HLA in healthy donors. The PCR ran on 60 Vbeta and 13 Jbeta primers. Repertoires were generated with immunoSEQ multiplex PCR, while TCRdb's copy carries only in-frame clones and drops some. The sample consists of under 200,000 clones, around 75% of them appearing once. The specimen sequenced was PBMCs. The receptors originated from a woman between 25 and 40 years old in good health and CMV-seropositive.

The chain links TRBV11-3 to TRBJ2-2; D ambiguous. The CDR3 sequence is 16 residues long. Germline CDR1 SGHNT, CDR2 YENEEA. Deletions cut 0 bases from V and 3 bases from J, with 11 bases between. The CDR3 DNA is TGTGCCAGCAGCTTAGACTGGAGAGCAGACACCGGGGAGCTGTTTTTT. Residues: CASSLDWRADTGELFF.

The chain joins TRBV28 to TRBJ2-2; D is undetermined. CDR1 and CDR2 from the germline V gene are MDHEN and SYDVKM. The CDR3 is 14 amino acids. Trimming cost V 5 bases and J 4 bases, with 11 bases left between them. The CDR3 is CASSTARSTGELFF. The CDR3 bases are TGTGCCAGCAGTACCGCCCGGAGCACCGGGGAGCTGTTTTTT.

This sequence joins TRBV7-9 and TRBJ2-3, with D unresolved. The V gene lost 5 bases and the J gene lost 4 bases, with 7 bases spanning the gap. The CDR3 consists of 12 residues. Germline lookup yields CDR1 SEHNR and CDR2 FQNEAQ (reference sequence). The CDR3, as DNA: TGTGCCAGCAGCCCCCTCCCAGATACGCAGTATTTT. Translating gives CASSPLPDTQYF.

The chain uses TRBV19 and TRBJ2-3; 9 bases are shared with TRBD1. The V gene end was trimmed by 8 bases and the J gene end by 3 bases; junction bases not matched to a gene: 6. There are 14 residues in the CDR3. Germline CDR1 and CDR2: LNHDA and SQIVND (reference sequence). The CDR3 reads CASSRDRVTDTQYF. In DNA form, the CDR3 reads TGTGCCAGTTCCCGGGACAGGGTAACAGATACGCAGTATTTT.

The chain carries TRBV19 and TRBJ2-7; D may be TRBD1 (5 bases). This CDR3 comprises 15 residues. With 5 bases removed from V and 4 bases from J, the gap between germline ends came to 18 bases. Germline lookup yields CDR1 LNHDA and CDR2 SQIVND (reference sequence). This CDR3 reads CASSPWGDGRYEQYF. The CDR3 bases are TGTGCCAGTAGTCCTTGGGGCGACGGTCGTTACGAGCAGTACTTC.

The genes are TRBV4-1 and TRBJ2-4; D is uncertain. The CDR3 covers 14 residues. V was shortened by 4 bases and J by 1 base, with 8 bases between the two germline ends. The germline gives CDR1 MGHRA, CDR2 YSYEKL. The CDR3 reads CASSRVGAKNIQYF. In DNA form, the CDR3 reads TGCGCCAGCAGCCGAGTCGGGGCCAAAAACATTCAGTACTTC.

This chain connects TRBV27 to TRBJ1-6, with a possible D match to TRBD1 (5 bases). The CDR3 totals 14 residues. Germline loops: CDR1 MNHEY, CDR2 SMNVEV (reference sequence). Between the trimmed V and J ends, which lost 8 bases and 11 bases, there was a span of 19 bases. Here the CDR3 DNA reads TGTGCCAGCGGATTTCGGGGGATCAATCCACCCCTCCACTTT. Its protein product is CASGFRGINPPLHF.

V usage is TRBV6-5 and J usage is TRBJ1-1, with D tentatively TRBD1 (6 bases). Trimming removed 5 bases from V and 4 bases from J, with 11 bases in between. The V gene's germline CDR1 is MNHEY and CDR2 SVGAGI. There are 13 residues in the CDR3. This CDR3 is CASSLNRVTEAFF. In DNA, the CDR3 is TGTGCCAGCAGTCTGAACAGGGTCACTGAAGCTTTCTTT.

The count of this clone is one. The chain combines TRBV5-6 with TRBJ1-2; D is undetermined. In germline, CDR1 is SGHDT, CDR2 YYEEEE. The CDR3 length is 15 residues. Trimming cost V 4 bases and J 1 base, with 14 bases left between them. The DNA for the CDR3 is TGTGCCAGCAGCCTCCGGCCTCGCGGTAACTATGGCTACACCTTC. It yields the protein CASSLRPRGNYGYTF. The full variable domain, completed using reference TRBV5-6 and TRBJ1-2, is DAGVTQSPTHLIKTRGQQVTLRCSPKSGHDTVSWYQQALGQGPQFIFQYYEEEERQRGNFPDRFSGHQFPNYSSELNVNALLLGDSALYLCASSLRPRGNYGYTFGSGTRLTVV.

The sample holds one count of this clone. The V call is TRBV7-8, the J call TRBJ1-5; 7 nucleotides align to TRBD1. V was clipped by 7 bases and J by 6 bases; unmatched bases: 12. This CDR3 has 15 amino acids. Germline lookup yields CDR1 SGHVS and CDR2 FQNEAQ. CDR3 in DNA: TGTGCCAGCAAGAAAGGGGGACAGACTGGTCAGCCCCAGCATTTT. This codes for CASKKGGQTGQPQHF.

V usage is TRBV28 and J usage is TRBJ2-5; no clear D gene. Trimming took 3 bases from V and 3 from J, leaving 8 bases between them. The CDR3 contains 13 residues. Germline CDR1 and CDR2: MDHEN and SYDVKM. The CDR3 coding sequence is TGTGCCAGCAGTTTTCCTGGAGAAGAGACCCAGTACTTC. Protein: CASSFPGEETQYF. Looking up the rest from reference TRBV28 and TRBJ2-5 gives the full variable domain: DVKVTQSSRYLVKRTGEKVFLECVQDMDHENMFWYRQDPGLGLRLIYFSYDVKMKEKGDIPEGYSVSREKKERFSLILESASTNQTSMYLCASSFPGEETQYFGPGTRLLVL.

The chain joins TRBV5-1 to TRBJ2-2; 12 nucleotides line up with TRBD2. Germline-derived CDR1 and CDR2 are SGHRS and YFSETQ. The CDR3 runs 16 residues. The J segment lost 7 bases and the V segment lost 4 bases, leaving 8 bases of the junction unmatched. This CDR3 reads CASSVDGLAGSGELFF. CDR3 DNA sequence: TGCGCCAGCAGCGTAGATGGACTAGCGGGGAGCGGGGAGCTGTTTTTT.

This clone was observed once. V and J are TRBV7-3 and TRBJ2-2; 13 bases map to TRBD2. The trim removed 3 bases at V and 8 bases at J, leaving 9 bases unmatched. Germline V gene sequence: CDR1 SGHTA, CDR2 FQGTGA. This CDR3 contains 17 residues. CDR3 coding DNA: TGTGCCAGCAGCTTCCAACTAGCGGGGGGGCGAACAGGGGAGCTGTTTTTT. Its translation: CASSFQLAGGRTGELFF.

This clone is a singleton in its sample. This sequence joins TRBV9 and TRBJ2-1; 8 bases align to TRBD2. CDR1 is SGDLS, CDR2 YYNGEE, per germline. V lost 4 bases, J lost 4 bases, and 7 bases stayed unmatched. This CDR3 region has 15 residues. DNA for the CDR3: TGTGCCAGCAGCAACCTAGCGGGCCAATACAATGAGCAGTTCTTC. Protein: CASSNLAGQYNEQFF.

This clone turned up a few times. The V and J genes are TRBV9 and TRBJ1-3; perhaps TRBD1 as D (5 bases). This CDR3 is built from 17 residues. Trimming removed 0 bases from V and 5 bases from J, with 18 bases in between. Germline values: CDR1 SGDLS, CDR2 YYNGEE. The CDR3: CASSVDRTGRARNTIYF. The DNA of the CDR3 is TGTGCCAGCAGCGTAGATAGAACAGGTCGGGCCAGAAACACCATATATTTT.

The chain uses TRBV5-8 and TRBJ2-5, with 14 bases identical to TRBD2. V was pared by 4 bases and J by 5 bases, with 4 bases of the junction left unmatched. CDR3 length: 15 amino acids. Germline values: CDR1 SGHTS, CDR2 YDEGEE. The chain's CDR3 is CASSGGLAGVETQYF. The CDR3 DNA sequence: TGTGCCAGCAGCGGGGGACTAGCGGGAGTGGAGACCCAGTACTTC. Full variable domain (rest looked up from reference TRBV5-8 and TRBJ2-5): EAGVTQSPTHLIKTRGQQATLRCSPISGHTSVYWYQQALGLGLQFLLWYDEGEERNRGNFPPRFSGRQFPNYSSELNVNALELEDSALYLCASSGGLAGVETQYFGPGTRLLVL.

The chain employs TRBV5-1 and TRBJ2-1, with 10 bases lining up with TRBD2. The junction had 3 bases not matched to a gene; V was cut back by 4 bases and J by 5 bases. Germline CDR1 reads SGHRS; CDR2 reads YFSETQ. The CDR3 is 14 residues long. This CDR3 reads CASSRTSGNNEQFF. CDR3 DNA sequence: TGCGCCAGCAGCCGGACTAGCGGTAACAATGAGCAGTTCTTC.

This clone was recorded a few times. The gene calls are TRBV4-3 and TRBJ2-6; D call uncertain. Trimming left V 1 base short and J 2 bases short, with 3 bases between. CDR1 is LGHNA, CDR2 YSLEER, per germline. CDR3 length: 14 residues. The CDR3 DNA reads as TGCGCCAGCAGCCAAGGTACTGGGGCCAACGTCCTGACTTTC. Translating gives CASSQGTGANVLTF.

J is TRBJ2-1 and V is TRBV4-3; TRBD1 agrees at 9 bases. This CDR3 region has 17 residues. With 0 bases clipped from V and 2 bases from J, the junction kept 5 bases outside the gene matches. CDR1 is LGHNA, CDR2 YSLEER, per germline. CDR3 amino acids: CASSQDGTGGAYNEQFF. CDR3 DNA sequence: TGCGCCAGCAGCCAAGATGGAACAGGGGGCGCCTACAATGAGCAGTTCTTC.

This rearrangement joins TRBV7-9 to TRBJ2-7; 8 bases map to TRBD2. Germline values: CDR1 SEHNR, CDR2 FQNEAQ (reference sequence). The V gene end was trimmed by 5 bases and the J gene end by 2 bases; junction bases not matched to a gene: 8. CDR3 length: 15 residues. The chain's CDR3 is CASSPTAGATYEQYF. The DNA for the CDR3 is TGTGCCAGCAGCCCGACAGCGGGGGCTACCTACGAGCAGTACTTC.

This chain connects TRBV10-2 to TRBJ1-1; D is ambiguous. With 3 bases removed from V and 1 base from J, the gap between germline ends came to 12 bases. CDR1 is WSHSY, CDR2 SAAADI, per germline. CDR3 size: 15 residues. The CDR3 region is CASSDQVLGNTEAFF. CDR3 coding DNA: TGCGCCAGCAGTGATCAGGTCCTTGGGAACACTGAAGCTTTCTTT.

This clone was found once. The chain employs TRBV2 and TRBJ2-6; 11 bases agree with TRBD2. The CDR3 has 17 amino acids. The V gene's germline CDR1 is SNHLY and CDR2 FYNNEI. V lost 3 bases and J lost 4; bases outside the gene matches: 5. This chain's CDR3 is CASSEVAGGSGANVLTF. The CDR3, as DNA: TGTGCCAGCAGTGAGGTAGCGGGGGGGAGCGGGGCCAACGTCCTGACTTTC.

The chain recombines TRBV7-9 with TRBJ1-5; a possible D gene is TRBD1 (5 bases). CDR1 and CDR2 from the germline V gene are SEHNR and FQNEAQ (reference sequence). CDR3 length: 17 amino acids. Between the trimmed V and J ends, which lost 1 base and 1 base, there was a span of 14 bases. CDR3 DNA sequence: TGTGCCAGCAGCTTAGGATTTCGGGAGGGGAGCAATCAGCCCCAGCATTTT. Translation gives CASSLGFREGSNQPQHF.

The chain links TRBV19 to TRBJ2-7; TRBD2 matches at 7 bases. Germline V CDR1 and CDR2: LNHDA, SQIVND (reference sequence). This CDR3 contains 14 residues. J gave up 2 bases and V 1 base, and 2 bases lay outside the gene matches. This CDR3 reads CASSIGLAAYEQYF. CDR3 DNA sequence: TGTGCCAGTAGTATAGGACTAGCTGCCTACGAGCAGTACTTC.

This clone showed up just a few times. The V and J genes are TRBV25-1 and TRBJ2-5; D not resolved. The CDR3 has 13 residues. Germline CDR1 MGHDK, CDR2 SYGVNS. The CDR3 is CAVGGSGQETQYF. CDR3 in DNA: TGTGCAGTCGGCGGCAGTGGGCAAGAGACCCAGTACTTC. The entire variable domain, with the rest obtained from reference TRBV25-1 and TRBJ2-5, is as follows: EADIYQTPRYLVIGTGKKITLECSQTMGHDKMYWYQQDPGMELHLIHYSYGVNSTEKGDLSSESTVSRIRTEHFPLTLESARPSHTSQYLCAVGGSGQETQYFGPGTRLLVL.

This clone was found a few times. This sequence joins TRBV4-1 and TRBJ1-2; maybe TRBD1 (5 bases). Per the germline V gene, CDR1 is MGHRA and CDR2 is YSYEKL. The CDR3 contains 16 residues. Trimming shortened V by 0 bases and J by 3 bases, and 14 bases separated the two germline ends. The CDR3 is CASSQDPGGIYYGYTF. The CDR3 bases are TGCGCCAGCAGCCAAGATCCCGGGGGAATCTACTATGGCTACACCTTC.

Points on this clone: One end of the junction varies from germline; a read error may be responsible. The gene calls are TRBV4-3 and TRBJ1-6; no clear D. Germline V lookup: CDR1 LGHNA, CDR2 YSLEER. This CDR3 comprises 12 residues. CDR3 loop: CASSQDYSPLHF. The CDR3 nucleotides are TGCGCCAGCAGCCAAGATTATTCCCCCCTCCACTTT.

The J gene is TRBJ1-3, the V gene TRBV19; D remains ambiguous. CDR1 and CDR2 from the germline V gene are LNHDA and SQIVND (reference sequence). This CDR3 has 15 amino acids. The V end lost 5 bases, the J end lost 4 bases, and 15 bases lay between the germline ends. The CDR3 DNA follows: TGTGCCAGTAGTCTGGTCAGTTCGTTAGGAAACACCATATATTTT. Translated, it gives CASSLVSSLGNTIYF. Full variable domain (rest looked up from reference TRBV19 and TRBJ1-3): DGGITQSPKYLFRKEGQNVTLSCEQNLNHDAMYWYRQDPGQGLRLIYYSQIVNDFQKGDIAEGYSVSREKKESFPLTVTSAQKNPTAFYLCASSLVSSLGNTIYFGEGSWLTVV.

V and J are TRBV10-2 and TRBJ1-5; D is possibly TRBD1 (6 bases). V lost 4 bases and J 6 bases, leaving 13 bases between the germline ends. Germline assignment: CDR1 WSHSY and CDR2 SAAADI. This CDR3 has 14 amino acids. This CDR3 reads CASSVAGESQPQHF. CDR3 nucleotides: TGCGCCAGCAGTGTGGCAGGGGAAAGTCAGCCCCAGCATTTT.

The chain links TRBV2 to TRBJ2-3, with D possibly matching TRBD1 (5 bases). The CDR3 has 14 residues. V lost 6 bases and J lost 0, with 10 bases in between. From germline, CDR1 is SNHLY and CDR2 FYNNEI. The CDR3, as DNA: TGTGCCAGCAGACAGGACGGGAGCACAGATACGCAGTATTTT. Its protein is CASRQDGSTDTQYF.

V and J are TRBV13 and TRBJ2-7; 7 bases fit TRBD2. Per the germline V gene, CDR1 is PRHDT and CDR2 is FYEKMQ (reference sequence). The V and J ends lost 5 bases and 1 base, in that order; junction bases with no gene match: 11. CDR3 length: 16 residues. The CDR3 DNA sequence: TGTGCCAGCAGCCCCCCAGCGGGGTCGACGTCCTACGAGCAGTACTTC. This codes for CASSPPAGSTSYEQYF.